These T cell receptor beta chains were read from a single sample in a study of blood T cell repertoires in COVID-19. Assay used: immunoSEQ multiplex PCR; TCRdb lists only in-frame clones, some missing. The top ten hold about 8.1% of the sample, which has around 210,000 clones, around 89% seen once. The specimen sequenced was PBMCs or T cells enriched from blood (not recorded which). The receptors shown here come from a young woman who had recovered from COVID-19. Both conserved end residues are part of each CDR3. D genes are given only for firm matches.

15 TRBJ1-5 - TRBV20-1 TGCAGTGCTAGTGGAGGCGATTATAGCAATCAGCCCCAGCATTTT CSASGGDYSNQPQHF
16 TRBJ1-1 - TRBV3-1/TRBV3-2 TGTGCCAGCAGGTCGACAGCCGAGAAGGGGGGGACTGAAGCTTTCTTT CASRSTAEKGGTEAFF
12 TRBJ1-6 - TRBV12-3/TRBV12-4 TGTGCCAGCAGTGGGGAGAATTCACCCCTCCACTTT CASSGENSPLHF
13 TRBJ1-1 - TRBV29-1 TGCAGCGTTGAATGGAGGGGCGGGACTGAAGCTTTCTTT CSVEWRGGTEAFF
18 TRBJ2-5 TRBD2 TRBV4-1 TGCGCCAGCAGCCAAGTGACTAGCGGGGGGGGACTGCAGGAGACCCAGTACTTC CASSQVTSGGGLQETQYF
17 TRBJ1-2 TRBD1 TRBV5-4 TGTGCCAGCAGCGCAGGGACAGGGGCGAGGAGGGTCGATGGCTACACCTTC CASSAGTGARRVDGYTF
15 TRBJ1-2 - TRBV28 TGTGCCAGCAGTTCCTACAGGGCCTCGGAATATGGCTACACCTTC CASSSYRASEYGYTF
16 TRBJ1-5 TRBD1 TRBV4-2 TGTGCCAGCAGCCAAGGGACTCAGGGGGCTGAACAGCCCCAGCATTTT CASSQGTQGAEQPQHF
16 TRBJ2-1 TRBD2 TRBV7-2 TGTGCCAGCAGCGCAGTAGCGGGGGGGCTTTACAATGAGCAGTTCTTC CASSAVAGGLYNEQFF
16 TRBJ2-7 TRBD2 TRBV19 TGTGCCAGTAGTCCGCGACTAGCGGGGACCGCCTACGAGCAGTACTTC CASSPRLAGTAYEQYF
14 TRBJ1-1 - TRBV25-1 TGTGCCAGCAGTGCCTGGGGACAAGGTGACGAAGCTTTCTTT CASSAWGQGDEAFF
17 TRBJ2-2 TRBD2 TRBV4-1 TGCGCCAGCAGCCAAGATCGGACTAGCGTTTACACCGGGGAGCTGTTTTTT CASSQDRTSVYTGELFF
14 TRBJ1-5 TRBD1 TRBV6-1 TGTGCCAGCAGTGAGGGACAGGAGGCTCAGCCCCAGCATTTT CASSEGQEAQPQHF
13 TRBJ2-7 - TRBV2 TGTGCCAGCCAGCTTAGGACATCCTACGAGCAGTACTTC CASQLRTSYEQYF